A selection of T cell receptor beta chains follows, all from one sample in a study of metastatic and nonmetastatic thyroid tumors. TCRdb re-called clones from the PCR reads using MiXCR. The sample includes about 18,000 clones, roughly a fifth seen only once; the top ten take over 15%. The source material was tumor tissue. The source of these receptors is a female donor with papillary thyroid cancer or a benign thyroid nodule (not recorded which). Some clones in this sample may be carry-over from other donors' samples. Both conserved end residues are part of each CDR3. A D gene is named only where the DNA matches it firmly. Only some rows state a clone size, as once, few, many or a class for expanded clones.

J gene	V gene	clone size	CDR3 length	D gene	CDR3 protein	CDR3 DNA
TRBJ2-7	TRBV5-1	many	10	.	CARPERYKYF	TGCGCCAGGCCGGAGCGGTATAAGTACTTC
TRBJ2-7	TRBV28	many	13	.	CASSFQPKPQQYF	TGTGCCAGCAGTTTTCAACCTAAGCCCCAACAGTACTTC
TRBJ1-2	TRBV12-3/TRBV12-4	.	15	.	CASSSHTGIRYGYTF	TGTGCCAGCAGTTCCCACACAGGGATCCGATATGGCTACACCTTC
TRBJ1-1	TRBV28	many	8	.	CAGFEAFF	TGTGCCGGATTTGAAGCTTTCTTT
TRBJ2-7	TRBV7-8	once	13	TRBD2	CASSSSPGLEQYF	TGTGCCAGCAGCTCGTCCCCGGGACTAGAGCAGTACTTC
TRBJ1-2	TRBV12-3/TRBV12-4	.	13	.	CASSLGKGNGYTF	TGTGCCAGCAGTTTAGGGAAGGGGAACGGCTACACCTTC
TRBJ2-7	TRBV5-1	.	15	.	CASSKAGVSSYEQYF	TGCGCCAGCAGTAAAGCAGGAGTCAGCTCCTACGAGCAGTACTTC
TRBJ2-1	TRBV4-1	.	14	.	CASSRVRGDNEQFF	TGCGCCAGCAGCCGCGTCCGGGGAGACAATGAGCAGTTCTTC
TRBJ2-3	TRBV5-1	many	16	.	CASSSTGGGRTDTQYF	TGCGCCAGCAGCTCCACAGGGGGGGGGCGCACAGATACGCAGTATTTT
TRBJ2-7	TRBV10-1	.	19	TRBD2	CASTLSPSFSGRIGYEQYF	TGCGCCAGCACTCTATCCCCCTCATTTAGCGGGAGGATCGGATACGAGCAGTACTTC
TRBJ2-1	TRBV6-2/TRBV6-3	.	15	.	CASSYEGWAYNEQFF	TGTGCCAGCAGCTACGAGGGATGGGCCTACAATGAGCAGTTCTTC
TRBJ2-5	TRBV7-2	many	13	.	CASSLSPRETQYF	TGTGCCAGCAGCTTAAGCCCGAGGGAGACCCAGTACTTC
TRBJ2-1	TRBV5-4	many	12	.	CASSFRYNEQFF	TGTGCCAGCAGCTTTCGATACAATGAGCAGTTCTTC
TRBJ2-7	TRBV11-2	few	13	.	CASSLELVYEQYF	TGTGCCAGCAGCTTGGAGTTGGTATACGAGCAGTACTTC
TRBJ2-1	TRBV12-3/TRBV12-4	many	13	TRBD2	CASSPPGRFEQFF	TGTGCCAGCAGTCCTCCCGGGAGGTTTGAGCAGTTCTTC
TRBJ1-5	TRBV10-1	many	11	.	CASPRNQPQHF	TGCGCCAGCCCACGGAATCAGCCCCAGCATTTT
TRBJ2-5	TRBV20-1	many	13	.	CSARDPFLETQYF	TGCAGTGCTAGAGATCCATTTCTGGAGACCCAGTACTTC
TRBJ1-2	TRBV6-5	.	11	TRBD1	CASSYRGQGTF	TGTGCCAGTAGTTACCGAGGACAGGGCACCTTC
TRBJ2-7	TRBV9	.	16	TRBD2	CASSQGSGGLQGEQYF	TGTGCCAGCAGCCAGGGGAGCGGGGGGCTTCAGGGCGAGCAGTACTTC
TRBJ2-1	TRBV11-2	once	12	TRBD2	CDSRNRGRGPFF	TGTGACAGCAGAAATAGAGGGAGGGGACCGTTCTTC
TRBJ1-4	TRBV9	many	16	.	CASSLQGPLRGEKLFF	TGTGCCAGCAGCCTTCAAGGCCCCCTTCGAGGTGAAAAACTGTTTTTT
TRBJ2-3	TRBV30	.	14	TRBD1	CAWSTGGPVDTQYF	TGTGCCTGGAGCACAGGGGGGCCGGTAGATACGCAGTATTTT
TRBJ1-5	TRBV27	many	13	.	CASSSSFYQPQHF	TGTGCCAGCAGTTCGTCCTTTTATCAGCCCCAGCATTTT